Sequencing of this T cell receptor beta chain was carried out in a study of blood T cell repertoires in COVID-19. On the study more broadly: Whether acute or convalescent, the COVID-19 samples came from the United States, Italy and Spain. PBMCs, B-cell-depleted T cells, or T cells were the source of the cDNA or gDNA that made up the material.

The CDR3 loop spans 13 amino acids. Germline V CDR1 and CDR2: MNHEY, SVGAGI. Trimming shortened V by 4 bases and J by 9 bases, and 12 bases separated the two germline ends. Measured with immunoSEQ multiplex PCR; TCRdb has only the in-frame clones, and not every one. The repertoire has some 150,000 clones, around 88% of them found once; the top ten carry less than 2%. The genes are TRBV6-5 and TRBJ1-4; D gene unclear. The TCR sequence derives from a woman in her sixties with acute or convalescent COVID-19. The sequenced sample was peripheral blood. CDR3 DNA sequence: TGTGCCAGCAGTTCTACGAGCCGAAAAAAACTGTTTTTT. This gives the protein CASSSTSRKKLFF.